What follows describes a single TCR beta chain. The same CDR3 can be traced to other DNA sequences in this sample. Only in-frame clones appear in the TCRdb table, and some are missing; sequencing was by immunoSEQ multiplex PCR. The top ten clones hold approximately 4.3% of a sample with about 230,000 clones, 89% of them seen once. Individuals drawn from around 25 US areas were about 18 to 90 years old. Assignments of participants to cohorts depended upon their own reported clinical history. The CDR3 has 12 residues. Germline V CDR1 and CDR2: LGHDT, YNNKEL (reference sequence). V was pared by 0 bases and J by 10 bases, with 4 bases between. The data originate from a study of blood T cell repertoires in COVID-19. The wider study: Whether acute or convalescent, the COVID-19 samples came from the United States, Italy and Spain.

Sequencing was done on a sample of PBMCs or T cells enriched from blood (not recorded which). V gene TRBV3-1 (or the pseudogene TRBV3-2) combines with J gene TRBJ1-6, with D unclear. The TCR was taken from a woman aged 30 to 39 with acute COVID-19. Here the CDR3 reads CASSQERSPLHF. CDR3 nucleotides: TGTGCCAGCAGCCAAGAGCGGTCACCCCTCCACTTT.